A selection of T cell receptor beta chains follows, all from one sample in a study of blood T cell repertoires in COVID-19. Method: immunoSEQ multiplex PCR; TCRdb's copy keeps in-frame clones and lacks some. The sample includes about 310,000 clones, about 91% seen only once; the top ten take about 9.9%. The sample consisted of PBMCs or T cells enriched from blood (not recorded which). The source is a woman aged 35 to 49 who had recovered from COVID-19. Both conserved end residues are part of each CDR3. A D gene is named only where the DNA matches it firmly. Some rows have no size entry. The others give once, few or many, or a class for an expanded clone.

CDR3 protein	CDR3 DNA	clone size	D gene	J gene	V gene
CASSEAPRSLSYNEQFF	TGTGCCAGCAGTGAAGCCCCCAGGTCCCTCTCCTACAATGAGCAGTTCTTC	-	-	TRBJ2-1	TRBV2
CASSVARGGTEAFF	TGTGCCAGCAGCGTAGCGAGGGGGGGCACTGAAGCTTTCTTT	-	-	TRBJ1-1	TRBV9
CASSYPDRGAYEQYF	TGTGCCAGCAGTTACCCTGACAGGGGGGCCTACGAGCAGTACTTC	-	TRBD1	TRBJ2-7	TRBV6-5
CASSKIVSYEQYF	TGTGCCAGCAGCAAAATCGTCTCCTACGAGCAGTACTTC	-	-	TRBJ2-7	TRBV21-1
CASSLRQGASETQYF	TGTGCCAGCAGCCTCCGACAGGGGGCGTCGGAGACCCAGTACTTC	-	-	TRBJ2-5	TRBV21-1
CASSKGPGAEAFF	TGTGCCAGCAGTAAGGGACCGGGGGCTGAAGCTTTCTTT	-	-	TRBJ1-1	TRBV9
CASSPEEVAVRGEQYF	TGTGCCAGCAGCCCGGAGGAGGTAGCGGTAAGAGGGGAGCAGTACTTC	few	-	TRBJ2-7	TRBV7-9
CASSYPRRSGTYEQYF	TGTGCCAGCAGTTACCCCAGAAGGAGCGGAACCTACGAGCAGTACTTC	-	-	TRBJ2-7	TRBV6-2/TRBV6-3
CASSVGSSGSEEQYF	TGTGCCAGCAGCGTAGGGAGTAGCGGGAGTGAAGAGCAGTACTTC	-	TRBD2	TRBJ2-7	TRBV9
CASSEQSDTQYF	TGTGCCAGCAGCGAACAGTCAGATACGCAGTATTTT	-	-	TRBJ2-3	TRBV7-9
CASSFSSSTDTQYF	TGTGCCAGCAGCTTCTCTAGCAGCACAGATACGCAGTATTTT	-	-	TRBJ2-3	TRBV5-4
CASSPGQFPYGYTF	TGCGCCAGCAGCCCCGGACAGTTCCCCTATGGCTACACCTTC	-	-	TRBJ1-2	TRBV4-1
CASSLAPGAGNTIYF	TGTGCCAGCAGCTTAGCGCCGGGGGCTGGAAACACCATATATTTT	-	-	TRBJ1-3	TRBV7-2
CASSTGMNTEAFF	TGTGCCAGCAGTACAGGTATGAACACTGAAGCTTTCTTT	-	-	TRBJ1-1	TRBV6-2/TRBV6-3
CASSYSLAGGYEQYF	TGTGCCAGCAGTTACTCACTAGCGGGAGGGTACGAGCAGTACTTC	-	TRBD2	TRBJ2-7	TRBV6-5
CASSLTGDWSGELFF	TGTGCCAGCAGCTTAACAGGGGATTGGTCCGGGGAGCTGTTTTTT	-	TRBD1	TRBJ2-2	TRBV7-2
CASSAGQGVWDGNYGYTF	TGTGCCAGCAGCGCCGGACAGGGGGTTTGGGATGGCAACTATGGCTACACCTTC	once	TRBD1	TRBJ1-2	TRBV9
CASSQGQTANYGYTF	TGTGCCAGCAGCCAGGGACAGACTGCTAACTATGGCTACACCTTC	-	TRBD1	TRBJ1-2	TRBV5-4
CASSHGLKGTQYF	TGTGCCAGCAGTCACGGACTAAAGGGGACCCAGTACTTC	-	-	TRBJ2-5	TRBV6-2/TRBV6-3